A selection of T cell receptor beta chains follows, all from one sample in a study of blood T cell repertoires in COVID-19. Measured with immunoSEQ multiplex PCR; TCRdb has only the in-frame clones, and not every one. In the table there are tens of thousands of clones, 65% to 90% of which are singletons. Sequencing input: peripheral blood. Receptor source: a man aged 80 or over with active COVID-19. CDR3s include the opening cysteine and the closing phenylalanine or tryptophan. Clone size is stated in some rows and not others, as once, few, many or a class when expanded.

clone size	V gene	J gene	CDR3 protein
NA	TRBV3-1/TRBV3-2	TRBJ2-5	CASRLRTAQETQYF
once	TRBV10-3	TRBJ1-1	CATGTGVNTEAFF
once	TRBV5-4	TRBJ2-1	CASSLAGQGSYNEQFF
once	TRBV6-2/TRBV6-3	TRBJ1-6	CASSYSSGQFLSPLHF
NA	TRBV28	TRBJ1-2	CASSPEAGGGYGYTF
NA	TRBV5-1	TRBJ2-5	CASSQTGSETQYF
many	TRBV30	TRBJ2-2	CAWEEGAGVPGELFF
NA	TRBV10-3	TRBJ2-7	CAISVRGQAYEQYF
NA	TRBV30	TRBJ2-7	CAWSPGTSGRSSHEQYF
NA	TRBV7-2	TRBJ1-5	CASSLGGVSNQPQHF
once	TRBV3-1/TRBV3-2	TRBJ1-2	CASSRRRDGYGYTF
once	TRBV9	TRBJ2-1	CASSLFSGTGVGNEQFF
NA	TRBV7-2	TRBJ2-1	CASRTAGTSFNEQFF
NA	TRBV29-1	TRBJ1-1	CSVWTVNTEAFF
NA	TRBV7-9	TRBJ2-2	CASSPAPDRVNTGELFF
NA	TRBV4-3	TRBJ1-2	CASSQEPGDYGYTF
NA	TRBV6-2/TRBV6-3	TRBJ1-2	CASSTQDYGYTF
NA	TRBV2	TRBJ1-5	CASSAGGTDNQPQHF
NA	TRBV3-1/TRBV3-2	TRBJ1-2	CASSLTVSNYGYTF
few	TRBV5-1	TRBJ2-3	CASSLRPGGGADTQYF
NA	TRBV27	TRBJ2-7	CASSGGAGDAGSEQYF
NA	TRBV3-1/TRBV3-2	TRBJ2-3	CASSQDIGLAGDTDTQYF